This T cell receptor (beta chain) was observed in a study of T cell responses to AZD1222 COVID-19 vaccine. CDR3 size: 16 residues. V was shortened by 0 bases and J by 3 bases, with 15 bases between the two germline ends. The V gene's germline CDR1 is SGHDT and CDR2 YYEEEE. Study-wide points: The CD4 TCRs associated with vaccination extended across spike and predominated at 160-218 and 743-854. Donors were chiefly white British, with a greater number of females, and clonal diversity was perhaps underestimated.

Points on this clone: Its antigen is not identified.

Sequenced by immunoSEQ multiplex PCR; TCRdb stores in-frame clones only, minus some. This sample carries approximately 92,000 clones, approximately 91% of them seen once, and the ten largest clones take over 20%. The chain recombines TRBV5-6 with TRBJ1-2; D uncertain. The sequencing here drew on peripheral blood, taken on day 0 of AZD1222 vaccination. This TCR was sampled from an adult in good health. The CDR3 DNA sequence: TGTGCCAGCAGCTTGGCGTATCGACGGACTGACTATGGCTACACCTTC. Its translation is CASSLAYRRTDYGYTF. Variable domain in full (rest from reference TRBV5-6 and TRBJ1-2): DAGVTQSPTHLIKTRGQQVTLRCSPKSGHDTVSWYQQALGQGPQFIFQYYEEEERQRGNFPDRFSGHQFPNYSSELNVNALLLGDSALYLCASSLAYRRTDYGYTFGSGTRLTVV.